The 16 T cell receptor beta chains below all came from one sample that was sequenced in a study of cytomegalovirus exposure and HLA in healthy donors. The PCR had 60 Vbeta and 13 Jbeta primers. Only in-frame clones appear in the TCRdb table, and some are missing; sequencing was by immunoSEQ multiplex PCR. The sample lists nearly 80,000 clones, around 77% occurring once. The specimen was PBMCs. All receptors derive from a woman in her thirties or forties in good health and CMV-seropositive.

The V call is TRBV7-6, the J call TRBJ1-1; maybe TRBD1 (6 bases). The CDR3 length is 14 residues. The germline V gene encodes CDR1 SGHVS and CDR2 FNYEAQ. Trimming pared 3 bases from V and 7 bases from J, leaving 15 bases between. This CDR3 reads CASSLKQGRGEAFF. CDR3 coding DNA: TGTGCCAGCAGCTTGAAGCAGGGGAGAGGTGAAGCTTTCTTT. The variable domain in full, with the rest retrieved from reference TRBV7-6 and TRBJ1-1, is GAGVSQSPRYKVTKRGQDVALRCDPISGHVSLYWYRQALGQGPEFLTYFNYEAQQDKSGLPNDRFSAERPEGSISTLTIQRTEQRDSAMYRCASSLKQGRGEAFFGQGTRLTVV.

The V call is TRBV5-1, the J call TRBJ1-2, with D possibly matching TRBD1 (6 bases). Germline V CDR1 and CDR2: SGHRS, YFSETQ. The CDR3 consists of 17 residues. V was trimmed by 4 bases and J by 3 bases, leaving 22 bases between them. In DNA, the CDR3 is TGCGCCAGCAGCCTTCCGGGGGGGGCAAGAGGGGACTATGGCTACACCTTC. It yields the protein CASSLPGGARGDYGYTF. The full variable domain, in which reference TRBV5-1 and TRBJ1-2 provide the parts outside the CDR3, is KAGVTQTPRYLIKTRGQQVTLSCSPISGHRSVSWYQQTPGQGLQFLFEYFSETQRNKGNFPGRFSGRQFSNSRSEMNVSTLELGDSALYLCASSLPGGARGDYGYTFGSGTRLTVV.

This clone was picked up a small number of times. The chain joins TRBV11-3 to TRBJ1-5, with TRBD1 identical over 8 bases. The germline V gene has CDR1 SGHNT and CDR2 YENEEA. This CDR3 contains 15 residues. Trimming took 5 bases from V and 7 from J; bases not matched to a gene: 10. CDR3: CASSPTGAVGQPQHF. The CDR3 nucleotides read TGTGCCAGCAGCCCGACAGGGGCAGTTGGCCAGCCCCAGCATTTT.

This clone was counted between two and nine times. The chain carries TRBV7-9 and TRBJ2-7, with 7 bases matching TRBD1. The CDR3 spans 14 residues. Germline assignment: CDR1 SEHNR and CDR2 FQNEAQ (reference sequence). V lost 3 bases to trimming and J lost 2 bases; unmatched junction nucleotides: 4. The CDR3 DNA reads as TGTGCCAGCAGCTTTACAGGGGCCCCCTACGAGCAGTACTTC. It encodes CASSFTGAPYEQYF.

The chain combines TRBV18 with TRBJ1-3; D might be TRBD1 (6 bases). V lost 2 bases and J 4 bases, leaving 15 bases between the germline ends. Germline CDR1 is KGHSH and CDR2 is LQKENI. CDR3 length: 16 amino acids. CDR3 coding DNA: TGTGCCAGCTCACCATGGGAACAGGGTGAAGGAAACACCATATATTTT. It yields the protein CASSPWEQGEGNTIYF.

The CDR3 region has the DNA TGTGCCAGCAGCTTGGAGGGACTAGCGGGATACAATGAGCAGTTCTTC. Amino acids: CASSLEGLAGYNEQFF. The chain links TRBV5-8 to TRBJ2-1; 13 nucleotides line up with TRBD2. Germline V gene lookup returns CDR1 SGHTS and CDR2 YDEGEE. The CDR3 totals 16 residues. Germline trimming cut 0 bases from V and 4 bases from J; bases unmatched to any gene: 1.

In this sample, this clone turned up a few times. The chain couples TRBV30 to TRBJ1-2; 7 bases fit TRBD1. V shed 4 bases, J shed 4 bases, and the junction held 9 bases outside the gene matches. This CDR3 spans 14 amino acids. Germline values: CDR1 GTSNPN, CDR2 SVGIG (reference sequence). The CDR3 here is CAWIGNRGAYGYTF. The CDR3 region has the DNA TGTGCCTGGATAGGGAACAGGGGCGCCTATGGCTACACCTTC.

The chain uses TRBV6-6 and TRBJ2-1; D may be TRBD2 (6 bases). Trimming removed 5 bases at V and 4 bases at J, with 15 bases between. The CDR3 has 15 residues. Germline CDR1 and CDR2: MNHNY and SVGAGI (reference sequence). The CDR3 nucleotides are TGTGCCAGCAGTCCCACTCGGGGGAGATACAATGAGCAGTTCTTC. The encoded protein is CASSPTRGRYNEQFF.

This clone was counted a few times. This chain connects TRBV18 to TRBJ1-2; D is undetermined. Germline-derived CDR1 and CDR2 are KGHSH and LQKENI. The CDR3 spans 14 residues. V dropped 2 bases and J dropped 0 bases, with 7 bases sitting between them. CDR3 in amino acids: CASSPNRANYGYTF. CDR3 DNA sequence: TGTGCCAGCTCACCAAACAGAGCTAACTATGGCTACACCTTC.

V and J are TRBV28 and TRBJ1-1; D possibly corresponds to TRBD1 (5 bases). Trimming took 5 bases from V and 4 from J, leaving 14 bases between them. This CDR3 region has 14 residues. Germline V lookup: CDR1 MDHEN, CDR2 SYDVKM. The CDR3 bases are TGTGCCAGCAGTGGGAGGGGAAGGAGCACTGAAGCTTTCTTT. It codes for CASSGRGRSTEAFF.

V usage is TRBV5-1 and J usage is TRBJ2-7; 8 bases map to TRBD1. Trimming at V came to 5 bases and at J to 5 bases, leaving 0 bases not matched to a gene. The CDR3 covers 11 residues. CDR1 and CDR2 from the germline V gene are SGHRS and YFSETQ. In DNA form, the CDR3 reads TGCGCCAGCAGGACAGGGGACGAGCAGTACTTC. Translation: CASRTGDEQYF.

The chain joins TRBV5-1 to TRBJ2-3; tentatively, D is TRBD1 (6 bases). This CDR3 region has 14 residues. Germline loops: CDR1 SGHRS, CDR2 YFSETQ. V was cut by 3 bases and J by 2 bases, with 10 bases left in between. CDR3 loop: CASSSGTPTDTQYF. The CDR3 DNA reads as TGCGCCAGCAGCTCCGGGACACCCACAGATACGCAGTATTTT.

This clone was counted a few times. The chain recombines TRBV2 with TRBJ2-7; D unclear. The CDR3 is made up of 14 amino acids. Germline CDR1 is SNHLY and CDR2 is FYNNEI. Trimming removed 2 bases at V and 0 bases at J, with 8 bases between. CDR3 amino acids: CASSELAGSYEQYF. For the CDR3, the DNA is TGTGCCAGCAGTGAATTGGCAGGCTCCTACGAGCAGTACTTC.

The chain carries TRBV5-8 and TRBJ1-5, with a tentative D call TRBD1 (6 bases). This CDR3 has 15 residues. Germline values: CDR1 SGHTS, CDR2 YDEGEE. The V end was cut by 1 base, the J end by 0 bases, with 8 bases between. The CDR3: CASSLRGYSNQPQHF. CDR3 bases: TGTGCCAGCAGCTTGAGGGGGTATAGCAATCAGCCCCAGCATTTT. Based on the CDR3 plus reference TRBV5-8 and TRBJ1-5, the full variable domain is EAGVTQSPTHLIKTRGQQATLRCSPISGHTSVYWYQQALGLGLQFLLWYDEGEERNRGNFPPRFSGRQFPNYSSELNVNALELEDSALYLCASSLRGYSNQPQHFGDGTRLSIL.

This clone was found once. V and J are TRBV29-1 and TRBJ1-1; TRBD1 is a possible D gene (5 bases). Trimming stripped 7 bases from V and 10 bases from J, with 16 bases between. Germline lookup yields CDR1 SQVTM and CDR2 ANQGSEA. CDR3 size: 11 residues. The CDR3 nucleotides read TGCAGCGGGAGGGGTAGTGGGCCAGCTTTCTTT. Its protein product is CSGRGSGPAFF.

The chain combines TRBV7-9 with TRBJ2-3; TRBD2 matches at 7 bases. The junction had 6 bases not matched to a gene; V was cut back by 4 bases and J by 2 bases. Germline CDR1 SEHNR, CDR2 FQNEAQ (reference sequence). CDR3 length: 15 residues. The CDR3 DNA reads as TGTGCCAGCAGCTCGTCTAGCGGCCTCACAGATACGCAGTATTTT. This sequence encodes CASSSSSGLTDTQYF.